Listed below are T cell receptor beta chains from one sample, sequenced in a study of T cell responses to AZD1222 COVID-19 vaccine. Assay: immunoSEQ multiplex PCR; the TCRdb copy retains only in-frame clones and omits some. This sample has about 76,000 clones, with roughly 80% found just once. This specimen was peripheral blood, taken 28 days after the second dose of the MenACWY control vaccine. All receptors derive from an adult who received the MenACWY meningococcal vaccine as a control. CDR3s include the opening cysteine and the closing phenylalanine or tryptophan.

V gene: TRBV7-2
J gene: TRBJ2-5
CDR3 length: 17
CDR3 protein: CASSYPGAGGLQETQYF

V gene: TRBV6-5
J gene: TRBJ1-1
CDR3 length: 14
CDR3 protein: CASSRDRGNTEAFF

V gene: TRBV9
J gene: TRBJ2-3
CDR3 length: 14
CDR3 protein: CASSPGGSADTQYF

V gene: TRBV6-1
J gene: TRBJ1-5
CDR3 length: 14
CDR3 protein: CASRKGEGNQPQHF

V gene: TRBV23-1
J gene: TRBJ1-3
CDR3 length: 14
CDR3 protein: CASSQGHSGNTIYF

V gene: TRBV30
J gene: TRBJ1-2
CDR3 length: 14
CDR3 protein: CAWKRPAIDYGYTF

V gene: TRBV12-3/TRBV12-4
J gene: TRBJ1-4
CDR3 length: 13
CDR3 protein: CASSWQGGEKLFF

V gene: TRBV9
J gene: TRBJ2-7
CDR3 length: 15
CDR3 protein: CASSVVDDPSYEQYF

V gene: TRBV3-1/TRBV3-2
J gene: TRBJ2-7
CDR3 length: 16
CDR3 protein: CASSQGGTGEAYEQYF

V gene: TRBV6-2/TRBV6-3
J gene: TRBJ1-5
CDR3 length: 15
CDR3 protein: CASSRDSRFNQPQHF

V gene: TRBV19
J gene: TRBJ1-1
CDR3 length: 15
CDR3 protein: CASSPQGQRNTEAFF

V gene: TRBV15
J gene: TRBJ1-4
CDR3 length: 15
CDR3 protein: CATSRSGTANEKLFF

V gene: TRBV19
J gene: TRBJ2-1
CDR3 length: 13
CDR3 protein: CASSIARYNEQFF

V gene: TRBV19
J gene: TRBJ1-1
CDR3 length: 13
CDR3 protein: CASSSHRNTEAFF

V gene: TRBV27
J gene: TRBJ2-1
CDR3 length: 17
CDR3 protein: CASGPGLAGGLYNEQFF

V gene: TRBV10-1
J gene: TRBJ1-2
CDR3 length: 16
CDR3 protein: CASSESHASALYGYTF

V gene: TRBV7-9
J gene: TRBJ2-1
CDR3 length: 15
CDR3 protein: CASSLWAGPDNEQFF

V gene: TRBV11-2
J gene: TRBJ2-6
CDR3 length: 16
CDR3 protein: CASSKRQLSGANVLTF

V gene: TRBV9
J gene: TRBJ1-1
CDR3 length: 13
CDR3 protein: CASSPRGNTEAFF

V gene: TRBV28
J gene: TRBJ2-7
CDR3 length: 11
CDR3 protein: CASSLLTEQYF

V gene: TRBV7-9
J gene: TRBJ2-3
CDR3 length: 16
CDR3 protein: CASSLARGAGTDTQYF

V gene: TRBV27
J gene: TRBJ2-7
CDR3 length: 14
CDR3 protein: CASSFTSGSSEQYF

V gene: TRBV6-5
J gene: TRBJ1-4
CDR3 length: 13
CDR3 protein: CASRPRRDEKLFF

V gene: TRBV28
J gene: TRBJ1-1
CDR3 length: 11
CDR3 protein: CASRGPTEAFF

V gene: TRBV30
J gene: TRBJ2-1
CDR3 length: 15
CDR3 protein: CAWSARVGVYNEQFF

V gene: TRBV10-1
J gene: TRBJ2-7
CDR3 length: 18
CDR3 protein: CASSQWTGEIASSYEQYF

V gene: TRBV5-1
J gene: TRBJ2-7
CDR3 length: 14
CDR3 protein: CASSSGQGLYEQYF

V gene: TRBV7-2
J gene: TRBJ1-2
CDR3 length: 13
CDR3 protein: CASSSRDNYGYTF

V gene: TRBV7-9
J gene: TRBJ1-6
CDR3 length: 13
CDR3 protein: CASSVKGGSPLHF

V gene: TRBV5-8
J gene: TRBJ1-5
CDR3 length: 12
CDR3 protein: CASSLVADSVHF

V gene: TRBV30
J gene: TRBJ1-1
CDR3 length: 15
CDR3 protein: CAWISGIKKGTEAFF

V gene: TRBV15
J gene: TRBJ1-2
CDR3 length: 13
CDR3 protein: CATSREILSGYTF

V gene: TRBV30
J gene: TRBJ1-1
CDR3 length: 11
CDR3 protein: CAWSESTEAFF

V gene: TRBV4-2
J gene: TRBJ1-4
CDR3 length: 15
CDR3 protein: CASTEGRSENEKLFF

V gene: TRBV19
J gene: TRBJ1-2
CDR3 length: 15
CDR3 protein: CASSQLGGSSYGYTF

V gene: TRBV19
J gene: TRBJ1-1
CDR3 length: 16
CDR3 protein: CATRTGAGVMNTEAFF

V gene: TRBV6-5
J gene: TRBJ1-3
CDR3 length: 16
CDR3 protein: CASSLDRSFSGNTIYF

V gene: TRBV4-1
J gene: TRBJ2-1
CDR3 length: 13
CDR3 protein: CASSSSPELEQFF

V gene: TRBV7-2
J gene: TRBJ2-5
CDR3 length: 16
CDR3 protein: CASSLDGTGGFKTQYF

V gene: TRBV9
J gene: TRBJ2-1
CDR3 length: 15
CDR3 protein: CASSPRDASYNEQFF

V gene: TRBV12-3/TRBV12-4
J gene: TRBJ1-1
CDR3 length: 13
CDR3 protein: CASRFAENTEAFF

V gene: TRBV9
J gene: TRBJ1-2
CDR3 length: 15
CDR3 protein: CASSGSGTTNYGYTF